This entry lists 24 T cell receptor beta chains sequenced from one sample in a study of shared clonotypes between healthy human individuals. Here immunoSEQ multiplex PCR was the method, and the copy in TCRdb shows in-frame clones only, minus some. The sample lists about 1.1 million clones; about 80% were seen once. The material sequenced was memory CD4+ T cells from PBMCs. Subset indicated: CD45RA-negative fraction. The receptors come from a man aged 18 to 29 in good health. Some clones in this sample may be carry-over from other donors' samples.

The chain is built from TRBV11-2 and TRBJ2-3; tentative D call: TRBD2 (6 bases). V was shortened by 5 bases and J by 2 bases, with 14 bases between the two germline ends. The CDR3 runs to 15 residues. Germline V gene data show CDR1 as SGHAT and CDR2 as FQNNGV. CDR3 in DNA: TGTGCCAGCAGCCCTCTCGGCGGGAACACAGATACGCAGTATTTT. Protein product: CASSPLGGNTDTQYF.

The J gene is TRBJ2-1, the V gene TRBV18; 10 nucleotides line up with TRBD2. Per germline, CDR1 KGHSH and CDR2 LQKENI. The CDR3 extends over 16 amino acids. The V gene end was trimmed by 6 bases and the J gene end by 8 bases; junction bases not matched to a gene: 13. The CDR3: CASSPTSGSNRHEQFF. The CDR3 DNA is TGTGCCAGCTCGCCGACTAGCGGGTCTAACCGCCATGAGCAGTTCTTC.

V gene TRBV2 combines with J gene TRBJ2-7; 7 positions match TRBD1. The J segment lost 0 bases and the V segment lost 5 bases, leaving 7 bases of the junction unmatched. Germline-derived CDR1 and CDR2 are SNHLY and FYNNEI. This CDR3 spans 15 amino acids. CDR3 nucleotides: TGTGCCAGCAGTTTTGGACAGGCCCGCTCCTACGAGCAGTACTTC. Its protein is CASSFGQARSYEQYF.

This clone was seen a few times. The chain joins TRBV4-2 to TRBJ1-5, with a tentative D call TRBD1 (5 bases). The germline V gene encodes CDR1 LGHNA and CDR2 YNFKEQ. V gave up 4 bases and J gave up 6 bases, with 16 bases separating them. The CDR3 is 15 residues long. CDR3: CASSLNNAGGQPQHF. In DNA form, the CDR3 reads TGTGCCAGCAGCCTAAACAACGCGGGGGGTCAGCCCCAGCATTTT.

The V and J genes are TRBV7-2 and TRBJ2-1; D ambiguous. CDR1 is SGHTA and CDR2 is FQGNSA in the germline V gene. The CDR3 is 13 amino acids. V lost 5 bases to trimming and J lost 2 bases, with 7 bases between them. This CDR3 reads CASSPSPYNEQFF. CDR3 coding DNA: TGTGCCAGCAGCCCCTCCCCCTACAATGAGCAGTTCTTC.

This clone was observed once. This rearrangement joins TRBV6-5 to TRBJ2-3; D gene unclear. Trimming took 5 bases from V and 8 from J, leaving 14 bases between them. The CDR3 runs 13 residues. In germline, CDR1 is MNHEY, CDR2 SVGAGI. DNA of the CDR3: TGTGCCAGCAGTCCGAGGTCCTCGGGTACGCAGTATTTT. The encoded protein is CASSPRSSGTQYF.

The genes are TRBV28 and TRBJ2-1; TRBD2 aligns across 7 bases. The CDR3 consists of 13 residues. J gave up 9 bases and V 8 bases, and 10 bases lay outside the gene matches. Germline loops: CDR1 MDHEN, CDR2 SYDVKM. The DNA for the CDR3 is TGTGCCAGCCCTTCCCCCACGGGGGGTGAGCAGTTCTTC. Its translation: CASPSPTGGEQFF.

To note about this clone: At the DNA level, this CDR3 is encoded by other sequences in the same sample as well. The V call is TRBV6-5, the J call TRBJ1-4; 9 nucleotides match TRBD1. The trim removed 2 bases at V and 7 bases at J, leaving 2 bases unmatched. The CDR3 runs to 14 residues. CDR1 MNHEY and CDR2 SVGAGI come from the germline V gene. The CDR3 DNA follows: TGTGCCAGCAGTTACGGGACAGGGCTTGAAAAACTGTTTTTT. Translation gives CASSYGTGLEKLFF.

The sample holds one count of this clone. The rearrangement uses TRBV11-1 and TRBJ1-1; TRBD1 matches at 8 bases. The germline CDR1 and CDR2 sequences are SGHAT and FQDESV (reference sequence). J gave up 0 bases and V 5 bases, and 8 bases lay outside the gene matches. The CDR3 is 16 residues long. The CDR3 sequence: CASSPDRAFMNTEAFF. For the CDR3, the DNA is TGTGCCAGCAGCCCGGACAGGGCATTTATGAACACTGAAGCTTTCTTT.

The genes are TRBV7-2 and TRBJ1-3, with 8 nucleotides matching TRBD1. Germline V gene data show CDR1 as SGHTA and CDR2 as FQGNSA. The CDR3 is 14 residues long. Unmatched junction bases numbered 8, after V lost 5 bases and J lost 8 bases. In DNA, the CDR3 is TGTGCCAGCAGCCGAGACGGGACAGGTTACACCATATATTTT. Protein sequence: CASSRDGTGYTIYF.

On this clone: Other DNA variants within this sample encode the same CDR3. The CDR3 region has the DNA TGTGCCAGCTCACCAGGCCAGGGAATGGAGACCCAGTACTTC. Its translation: CASSPGQGMETQYF. The V call is TRBV18, the J call TRBJ2-5, with D possibly being TRBD1 (5 bases). The CDR3 has 14 amino acids. The germline gives CDR1 KGHSH, CDR2 LQKENI. Between the trimmed V and J ends, which lost 2 bases and 5 bases, there was a span of 12 bases.

The CDR3 DNA sequence: TGTGCCACCAGCAGAGATGTGGGGGCGAACTACAATGAGCAGTTCTTC. It codes for CATSRDVGANYNEQFF. The rearrangement uses TRBV15 and TRBJ2-1, with D maybe TRBD1 (6 bases). V was pared by 0 bases and J by 3 bases, with 12 bases between. From germline, CDR1 is LNHNV and CDR2 YYDKDF (reference sequence). CDR3 length equals 16 residues.

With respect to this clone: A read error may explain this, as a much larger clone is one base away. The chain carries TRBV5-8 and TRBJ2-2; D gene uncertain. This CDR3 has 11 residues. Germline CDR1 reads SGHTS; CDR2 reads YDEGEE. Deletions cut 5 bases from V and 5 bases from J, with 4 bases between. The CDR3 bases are TGTGCCAGCAGTCAAACCGGGGAGCTGTTTTTT. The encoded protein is CASSQTGELFF.

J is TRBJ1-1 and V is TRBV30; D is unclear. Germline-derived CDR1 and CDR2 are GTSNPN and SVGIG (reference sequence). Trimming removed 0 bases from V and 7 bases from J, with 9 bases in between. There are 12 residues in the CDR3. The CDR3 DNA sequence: TGTGCCTGGAGTGTGACGCGCAGTGAAGCTTTCTTT. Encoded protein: CAWSVTRSEAFF.

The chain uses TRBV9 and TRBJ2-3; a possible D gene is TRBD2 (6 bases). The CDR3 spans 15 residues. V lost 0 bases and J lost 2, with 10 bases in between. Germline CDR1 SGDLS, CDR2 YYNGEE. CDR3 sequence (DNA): TGTGCCAGCAGCGTAGGCGGGAAGGCCACAGATACGCAGTATTTT. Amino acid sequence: CASSVGGKATDTQYF. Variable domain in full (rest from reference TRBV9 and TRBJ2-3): DSGVTQTPKHLITATGQRVTLRCSPRSGDLSVYWYQQSLDQGLQFLIQYYNGEERAKGNILERFSAQQFPDLHSELNLSSLELGDSALYFCASSVGGKATDTQYFGPGTRLTVL.

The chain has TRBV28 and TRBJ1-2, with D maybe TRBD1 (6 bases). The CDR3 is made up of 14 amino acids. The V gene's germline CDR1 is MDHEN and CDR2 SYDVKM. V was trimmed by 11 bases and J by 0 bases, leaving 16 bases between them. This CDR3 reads CASYPGQANYGYTF. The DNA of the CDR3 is TGTGCCTCCTATCCGGGACAAGCTAACTATGGCTACACCTTC.

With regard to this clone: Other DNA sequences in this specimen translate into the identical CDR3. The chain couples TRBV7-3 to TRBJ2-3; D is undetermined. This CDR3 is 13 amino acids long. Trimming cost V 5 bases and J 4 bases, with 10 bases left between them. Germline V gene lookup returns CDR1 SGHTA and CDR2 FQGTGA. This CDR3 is CASSSTGPDTQYF. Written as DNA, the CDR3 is TGTGCCAGCAGCAGCACGGGCCCAGATACGCAGTATTTT.

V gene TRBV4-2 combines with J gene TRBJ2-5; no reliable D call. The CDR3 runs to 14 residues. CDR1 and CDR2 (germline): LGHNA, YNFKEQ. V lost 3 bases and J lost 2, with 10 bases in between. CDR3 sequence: CASSQKQSQETQYF. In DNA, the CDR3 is TGTGCCAGCAGCCAGAAACAGAGTCAAGAGACCCAGTACTTC.

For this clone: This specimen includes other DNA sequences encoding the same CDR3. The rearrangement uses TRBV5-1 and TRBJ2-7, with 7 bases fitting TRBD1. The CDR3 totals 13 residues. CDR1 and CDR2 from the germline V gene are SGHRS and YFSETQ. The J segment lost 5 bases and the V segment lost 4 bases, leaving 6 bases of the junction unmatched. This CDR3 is CASSNTGVNEQYF. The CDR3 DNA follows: TGCGCCAGCAGCAACACAGGGGTTAACGAGCAGTACTTC.

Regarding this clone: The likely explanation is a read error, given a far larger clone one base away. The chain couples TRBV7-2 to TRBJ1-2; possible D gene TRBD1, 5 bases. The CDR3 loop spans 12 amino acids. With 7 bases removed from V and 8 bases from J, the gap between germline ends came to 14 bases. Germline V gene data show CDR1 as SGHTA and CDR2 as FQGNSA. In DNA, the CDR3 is TGTGCCAGCATCTACGACAGCATCGGCTACACCTTC. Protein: CASIYDSIGYTF.

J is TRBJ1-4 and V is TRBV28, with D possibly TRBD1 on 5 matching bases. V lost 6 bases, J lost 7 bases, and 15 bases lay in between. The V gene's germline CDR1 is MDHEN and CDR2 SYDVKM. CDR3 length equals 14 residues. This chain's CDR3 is CASSKGGVFEKLFF. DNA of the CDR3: TGTGCCAGCAGCAAAGGAGGGGTATTTGAAAAACTGTTTTTT.

The CDR3 loop is CSAQTGNGNQPQHF. The CDR3 DNA sequence: TGCAGCGCCCAGACAGGTAATGGCAATCAGCCCCAGCATTTT. The rearrangement joins TRBV29-1 to TRBJ1-5; D may be TRBD1 (6 bases). The CDR3 runs to 14 residues. The V and J ends lost 7 bases and 2 bases respectively, with 15 bases between them. CDR1 is SQVTM and CDR2 is ANQGSEA in the germline V gene.

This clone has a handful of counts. The CDR3 DNA reads as TGTGCCAGCAACAATCCCTCCGGTGTGAGTGAGCAGTACTTC. This codes for CASNNPSGVSEQYF. V usage is TRBV6-6 and J usage is TRBJ2-7, with D unresolved. V lost 7 bases, J lost 7 bases, and 20 bases lay in between. This CDR3 is 14 amino acids long. Germline lookup yields CDR1 MNHNY and CDR2 SVGAGI (reference sequence).

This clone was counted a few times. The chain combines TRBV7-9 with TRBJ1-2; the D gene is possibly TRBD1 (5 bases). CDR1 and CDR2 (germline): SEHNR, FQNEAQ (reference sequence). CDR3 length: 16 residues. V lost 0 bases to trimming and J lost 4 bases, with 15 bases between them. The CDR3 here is CASSLAVQGKGYGYTF. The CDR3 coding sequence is TGTGCCAGCAGCTTAGCGGTGCAGGGTAAAGGCTATGGCTACACCTTC.